This note documents a single T cell receptor (beta chain) sequence. The target antigen is unknown. This entry belongs to a study of OX40 agonist ivuxolimab in advanced cancers. Study-wide background: Ivuxolimab is an agonistic anti-OX40 (CD134) antibody, and patients were treated with it. Six ivuxolimab dose levels, 0.01 to 10 mg/kg, were given intravenously every 2 weeks. Study-level results: In the 0.1 to 3.0 mg/kg range, CD4+ and CD8+ blood T cells had expanded clonally by week 6.

CDR1 is KGHSH and CDR2 is LQKENI in the germline V gene. This CDR3 comprises 17 residues. Trimming cost V 3 bases and J 6 bases, with 21 bases left between them. Using immunoSEQ multiplex PCR, the repertoire was profiled, and TCRdb retains in-frame clones only, with some absent. Of approximately 70,000 clones listed, 75% to 90% are singletons. The chain uses TRBV18 and TRBJ2-1; D perhaps matches TRBD2 (6 bases). This clonotype was obtained from an adult with an advanced solid tumor such as melanoma, head and neck, liver or kidney cancer. Sequenced material: CD4+ or CD8+ T cells sorted from blood, taken in a trial of the OX40 agonist ivuxolimab. For the CDR3, the DNA is TGTGCCAGCTCACCGGTCCGCGGGACCAGAGCGGCCAATGAGCAGTTCTTC. Encoded protein: CASSPVRGTRAANEQFF.